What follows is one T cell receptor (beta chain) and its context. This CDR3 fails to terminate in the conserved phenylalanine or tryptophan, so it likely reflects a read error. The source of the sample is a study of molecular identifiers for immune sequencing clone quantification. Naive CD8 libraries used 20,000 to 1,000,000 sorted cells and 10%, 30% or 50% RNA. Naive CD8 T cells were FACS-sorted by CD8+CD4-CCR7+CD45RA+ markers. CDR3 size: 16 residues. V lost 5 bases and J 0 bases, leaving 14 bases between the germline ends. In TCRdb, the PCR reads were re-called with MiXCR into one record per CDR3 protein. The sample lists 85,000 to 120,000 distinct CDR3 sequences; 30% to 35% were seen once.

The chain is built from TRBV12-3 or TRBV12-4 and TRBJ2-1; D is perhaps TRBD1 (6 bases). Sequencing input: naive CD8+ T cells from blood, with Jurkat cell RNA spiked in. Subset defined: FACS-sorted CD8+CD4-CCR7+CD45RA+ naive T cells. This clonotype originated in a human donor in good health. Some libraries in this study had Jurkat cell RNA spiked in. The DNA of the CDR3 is TGTGCCAGCAGTCCGGGACAAGGGCACTCCTACAATGAGCAGTTCTCC. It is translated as CASSPGQGHSYNEQFS.